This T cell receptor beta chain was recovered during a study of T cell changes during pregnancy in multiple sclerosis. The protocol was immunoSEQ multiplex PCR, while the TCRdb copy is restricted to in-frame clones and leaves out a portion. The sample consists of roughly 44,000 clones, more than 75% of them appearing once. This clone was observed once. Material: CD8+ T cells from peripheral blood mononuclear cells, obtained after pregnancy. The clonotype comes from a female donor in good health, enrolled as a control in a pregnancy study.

This chain's CDR3 is CASSSPGGGAQETQYF. The CDR3 DNA sequence: TGTGCCAGCAGCTCCCCGGGGGGGGGTGCCCAAGAGACCCAGTACTTC. The V call is TRBV5-6, the J call TRBJ2-5; TRBD2 matches 8 bases. The CDR3 length is 16 residues. Germline V gene sequence: CDR1 SGHDT, CDR2 YYEEEE. J was trimmed by 1 base and V by 3 bases; bases with no gene match: 8.